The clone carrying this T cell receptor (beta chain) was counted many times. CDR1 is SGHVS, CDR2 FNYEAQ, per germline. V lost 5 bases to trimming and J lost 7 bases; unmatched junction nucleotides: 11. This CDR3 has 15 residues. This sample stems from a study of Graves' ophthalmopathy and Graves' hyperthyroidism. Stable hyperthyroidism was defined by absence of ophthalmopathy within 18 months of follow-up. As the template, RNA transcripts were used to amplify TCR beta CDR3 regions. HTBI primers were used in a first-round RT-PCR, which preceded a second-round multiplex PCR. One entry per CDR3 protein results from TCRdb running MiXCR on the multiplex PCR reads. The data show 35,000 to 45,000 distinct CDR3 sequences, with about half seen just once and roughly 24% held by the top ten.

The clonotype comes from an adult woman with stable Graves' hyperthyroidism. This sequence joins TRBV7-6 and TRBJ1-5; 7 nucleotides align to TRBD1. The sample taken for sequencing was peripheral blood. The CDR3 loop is CASSQDRVRGQPQHF. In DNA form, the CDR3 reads TGTGCCAGCAGCCAAGACAGGGTAAGGGGGCAGCCCCAGCATTTT.